This T cell receptor beta chain is from a study of cytomegalovirus exposure and HLA in healthy donors. J lost 1 base, V lost 7 bases, and 6 bases had no gene match. The CDR3 totals 15 residues. Looked up from germline, CDR1 is LNHDA and CDR2 is SQIVND (reference sequence). PCR amplification relied on 60 Vbeta primers (plus 13 Jbeta primers). The data were produced by immunoSEQ multiplex PCR, yet TCRdb's version contains in-frame clones alone and is incomplete. The repertoire holds 120,000 or so clones, with approximately 78% as singletons. The rearrangement uses TRBV19 and TRBJ1-5, with 8 nucleotides matching TRBD1. Sequenced sample: PBMCs. The source is a woman aged 25 to 39 in good health and CMV-seronegative. DNA for the CDR3: TGTGCCAGTATTGACAGGGGCTACAGCAATCAGCCCCAGCATTTT. Encoded protein: CASIDRGYSNQPQHF.